This TCR beta chain was sequenced in a study of blood T cell repertoires in COVID-19. The assay was immunoSEQ multiplex PCR, and TCRdb's table has in-frame clones only and misses some. The sample lists hundreds of thousands of clones, around 89% occurring once. The V segment lost 6 bases and the J segment 5 bases; nucleotides outside the gene matches: 11. The germline CDR1 and CDR2 sequences are MDHEN and SYDVKM. This CDR3 region has 16 residues. The participants were between about 18 and 90 years old and came from under 25 US areas. Each participant's cohort was designated according to participant-reported clinical history.

This rearrangement joins TRBV28 to TRBJ2-5; 11 nucleotides line up with TRBD2. Sample: PBMCs or T cells enriched from blood (not recorded which). This sequence originates from a woman aged 18-29 years with acute COVID-19. Written as DNA, the CDR3 is TGTGCCAGCAGGGGTAGACTAGCGGGGAGGGGGGAGACCCAGTACTTC. Translation: CASRGRLAGRGETQYF.